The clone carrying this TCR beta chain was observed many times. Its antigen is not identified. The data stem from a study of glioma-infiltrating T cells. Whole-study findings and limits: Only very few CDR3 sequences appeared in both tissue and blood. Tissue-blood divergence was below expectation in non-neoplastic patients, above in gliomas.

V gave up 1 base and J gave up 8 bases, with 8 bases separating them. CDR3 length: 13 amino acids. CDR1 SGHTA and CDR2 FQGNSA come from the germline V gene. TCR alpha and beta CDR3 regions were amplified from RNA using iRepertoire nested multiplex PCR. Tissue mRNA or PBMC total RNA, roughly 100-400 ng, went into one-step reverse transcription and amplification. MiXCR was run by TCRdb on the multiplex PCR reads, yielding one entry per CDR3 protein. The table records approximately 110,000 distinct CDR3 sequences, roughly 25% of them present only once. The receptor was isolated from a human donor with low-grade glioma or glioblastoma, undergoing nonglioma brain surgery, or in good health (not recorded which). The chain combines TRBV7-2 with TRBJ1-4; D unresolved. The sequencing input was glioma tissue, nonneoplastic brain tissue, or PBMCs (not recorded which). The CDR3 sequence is CASSLDEGEKLFF. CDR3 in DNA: TGTGCCAGCAGCTTAGACGAAGGGGAAAAACTGTTTTTT.